The T cell receptor beta chain under discussion was sequenced for a study of T cell responses to AZD1222 COVID-19 vaccine. Whole-study results and caveats: The sample set comprised mostly white British donors with more females, and clonal diversity was possibly underestimated. Epitopes outside B.1.351 and B.1.1.7 mutated regions reportedly drew nearly half of spike TCRs.

CDR1 is PRHDT, CDR2 FYEKMQ, per germline (reference sequence). There are 16 residues in the CDR3. Unmatched junction bases numbered 9, after V lost 1 base and J lost 7 bases. About this clone: Its antigen is unidentified.

Produced via immunoSEQ multiplex PCR; TCRdb's table is partial and in-frame only. The sample records some 150,000 clones, about 93% being singletons. The TCR originated in an adult in good health. The chain employs TRBV13 and TRBJ2-1; 8 nucleotides line up with TRBD2. Here the sequenced sample was peripheral blood, taken on day 0 of MenACWY control vaccination. CDR3 protein: CASSLDRGGNRNEQFF. DNA of the CDR3: TGTGCCAGCAGCTTAGACCGGGGGGGCAACAGAAATGAGCAGTTCTTC.